Below, 19 T cell receptor beta chains from the same sample are listed, as sequenced in a study of shared clonotypes between healthy human individuals. Libraries were prepared by immunoSEQ multiplex PCR; TCRdb keeps only in-frame clonotypes and omits some of them. The sample lists over 2 million clones; about 95% were seen once. CD45RO-negative, CCR7-positively selected cells formed the naive CD8 fraction, excluding terminally differentiated effector memory CD45RA+ cells. Sequencing used naive CD8+ T cells sorted from blood. Every receptor here comes from a man in his late teens or twenties in good health.

The genes are TRBV5-6 and TRBJ2-5, with a possible D match to TRBD2 (5 bases). V was trimmed by 2 bases and J by 7 bases, leaving 12 bases between them. Germline V CDR1 and CDR2: SGHDT, YYEEEE. There are 13 residues in the CDR3. The CDR3: CASSFGDTGTQYF. The CDR3 nucleotides read TGTGCCAGCAGCTTCGGGGATACGGGGACCCAGTACTTC. Drawing the rest from reference TRBV5-6 and TRBJ2-5, the complete variable domain is DAGVTQSPTHLIKTRGQQVTLRCSPKSGHDTVSWYQQALGQGPQFIFQYYEEEERQRGNFPDRFSGHQFPNYSSELNVNALLLGDSALYLCASSFGDTGTQYFGPGTRLLVL.

The V and J genes are TRBV14 and TRBJ1-6; weak D call: TRBD1 (6 bases). This CDR3 region has 14 residues. Trimming took off 1 base at V and 10 bases at J, with 11 bases between the two ends. Germline V CDR1 and CDR2: SGHDN, FVKESK. The DNA for the CDR3 is TGTGCCAGCAGCCAAGTTCTTAGGGGGTCACCCCTCCACTTT. Protein sequence: CASSQVLRGSPLHF.

The CDR3 DNA follows: TGTGCCAGCAGTTTCTACAGGGGTTCAACTAATGAAAAACTGTTTTTT. Translated, it gives CASSFYRGSTNEKLFF. V gene TRBV27 combines with J gene TRBJ1-4, with 7 bases that match TRBD1. V shed 3 bases and J 0 bases; nucleotides not matched to a gene: 4. CDR1 is MNHEY, CDR2 SMNVEV, per germline (reference sequence). CDR3 length: 16 residues. Combining the CDR3 with reference TRBV27 and TRBJ1-4 gives the whole variable domain EAQVTQNPRYLITVTGKKLTVTCSQNMNHEYMSWYRQDPGLGLRQIYYSMNVEVTDKGDVPEGYKVSRKEKRNFPLILESPSPNQTSLYFCASSFYRGSTNEKLFFGSGTQLSVL.

A note on this clone: A junction end diverges from the germline sequence, so it may reflect a read error. The gene calls are TRBV11-3 and TRBJ2-3, with 12 bases that match TRBD1. The CDR3 covers 19 residues. Germline assignment: CDR1 SGHNT and CDR2 YENEEA. In DNA form, the CDR3 reads TGTGCCAGCAGTTCGGGACAGGGGGCTCCGGGACGGAGCATAGATACGCAGTATTTT. Residues: CASSSGQGAPGRSIDTQYF.

This clone came up once. The CDR3 nucleotides are TGTGCCAGCAGTCCCCCGACAGTAAGCGAGCAGTACTTC. Amino acid sequence: CASSPPTVSEQYF. The V gene is TRBV28, the J gene TRBJ2-7, with D tentatively TRBD1 (5 bases). The V end lost 5 bases, the J end lost 6 bases, and 14 bases lay between the germline ends. This CDR3 has 13 residues. Germline V CDR1 and CDR2: MDHEN, SYDVKM.

The chain links TRBV10-3 to TRBJ2-7; no clear D. The germline CDR1 and CDR2 sequences are ENHRY and SYGVKD. This CDR3 is built from 16 residues. Between the trimmed V and J ends, which lost 2 bases and 0 bases, there was a span of 14 bases. The CDR3 reads CAISEPKSVSSYEQYF. DNA for the CDR3: TGTGCCATCAGTGAGCCCAAGAGCGTTAGCTCCTACGAGCAGTACTTC.

The chain is built from TRBV29-1 and TRBJ2-7, with TRBD2 matching over 11 bases. CDR1 and CDR2 from the germline V gene are SQVTM and ANQGSEA. The V gene end was trimmed by 3 bases and the J gene end by 4 bases; junction bases not matched to a gene: 8. This CDR3 is built from 15 residues. CDR3 bases: TGCAGCGTTGAGGTAGGACTAGCGGGCTCTTACGAGCAGTACTTC. It codes for CSVEVGLAGSYEQYF.

The rearrangement links TRBV5-4 to TRBJ2-1; 7 bases line up with TRBD2. V was pared by 0 bases and J by 7 bases, with 10 bases of the junction left unmatched. The CDR3 extends over 16 amino acids. CDR1 is SGHNT and CDR2 is YYREEE in the germline V gene (reference sequence). CDR3 residues: CASSLVWEGSWNEQFF. The CDR3 DNA reads TGTGCCAGCAGCTTGGTGTGGGAGGGCTCCTGGAATGAGCAGTTCTTC.

A word on this clone: Other nucleotide sequences in the sample specify the same CDR3. The chain joins TRBV6-5 to TRBJ1-2; D call uncertain. CDR3 length: 13 amino acids. V lost 0 bases to trimming and J lost 7 bases, with 9 bases between them. CDR1 and CDR2 (germline): MNHEY, SVGAGI. The CDR3 DNA follows: TGTGCCAGCAGTTACTCCGCGGGTTCTGGCTACACCTTC. This codes for CASSYSAGSGYTF.

V and J are TRBV2 and TRBJ2-5; the match to TRBD2 covers 11 bases. CDR3 length: 17 amino acids. The trim removed 6 bases at V and 2 bases at J, leaving 11 bases unmatched. In germline, CDR1 is SNHLY, CDR2 FYNNEI. The CDR3 DNA is TGTGCCAGCAGGACCTTAGGCGGGACTAGCGGACAAGAGACCCAGTACTTC. Protein product: CASRTLGGTSGQETQYF.

The table lists this clone with a few counts. This chain uses TRBV4-2 with TRBJ1-4; D not resolved. V was cut by 3 bases and J by 8 bases, with 10 bases left in between. The CDR3 totals 13 residues. Germline CDR1 reads LGHNA; CDR2 reads YNFKEQ. CDR3 sequence (DNA): TGTGCCAGCAGCCAGAGATTGGAAGAAAAACTGTTTTTT. Translating gives CASSQRLEEKLFF.

CDR3: CASSPLAGEPYEQYF. As DNA, the CDR3 is TGTGCCAGCAGTCCCCTAGCGGGAGAACCCTACGAGCAGTACTTC. This chain links TRBV27 with TRBJ2-7; TRBD2 matches at 10 bases. The CDR3 runs 15 residues. Germline loops: CDR1 MNHEY, CDR2 SMNVEV (reference sequence). V lost 5 bases, J lost 2 bases, and 6 bases stayed unmatched.

The V gene is TRBV11-2, the J gene TRBJ1-5; D possibly corresponds to TRBD1 (5 bases). This CDR3 spans 16 amino acids. Between the trimmed V and J ends, which lost 0 bases and 1 base, there was a span of 10 bases. CDR1 SGHAT and CDR2 FQNNGV come from the germline V gene. The CDR3 DNA is TGTGCCAGCAGCTTAGATCCCCCAGGGAGCAATCAGCCCCAGCATTTT. The encoded protein is CASSLDPPGSNQPQHF.

This clone was observed a single time. This sequence joins TRBV29-1 and TRBJ1-4; TRBD1 matches at 9 bases. J gave up 4 bases and V 8 bases, and 17 bases lay outside the gene matches. This CDR3 comprises 17 residues. Germline V gene sequence: CDR1 SQVTM, CDR2 ANQGSEA. DNA for the CDR3: TGCAGCTCTTACTACCCGGTACAGGGGGCGTATAATGAAAAACTGTTTTTT. Its translation: CSSYYPVQGAYNEKLFF.

The chain has TRBV11-2 and TRBJ2-3, with 7 bases aligning to TRBD2. CDR3 size: 16 residues. Germline V gene data show CDR1 as SGHAT and CDR2 as FQNNGV. J was trimmed by 4 bases and V by 1 base; bases with no gene match: 8. The DNA of the CDR3 is TGTGCCAGCAGCTTAGTTGCGGGAGCTTACCCAGATACGCAGTATTTT. It specifies CASSLVAGAYPDTQYF.

The chain combines TRBV19 with TRBJ1-1; a weak D match, TRBD1 (6 bases). The germline V and J ends were trimmed by 10 bases and 4 bases, with 22 bases remaining between them. In germline, CDR1 is LNHDA, CDR2 SQIVND (reference sequence). This CDR3 comprises 15 residues. The CDR3 region is CATEERGKGGTEAFF. The CDR3 region has the DNA TGTGCCACAGAAGAGAGGGGAAAGGGGGGCACTGAAGCTTTCTTT.

This chain links TRBV4-1 with TRBJ1-6, with D tentatively TRBD1 (6 bases). Germline-derived CDR1 and CDR2 are MGHRA and YSYEKL. CDR3 length: 17 residues. The ends were cut back, 4 bases at V and 0 bases at J, with 13 bases in the middle. CDR3 region: CASSPLAGDSYNSPLHF. CDR3 sequence (DNA): TGCGCCAGCAGCCCACTTGCAGGGGACTCCTATAATTCACCCCTCCACTTT.

The rearrangement joins TRBV9 to TRBJ2-1; TRBD2 agrees at 10 bases. The CDR3 length is 14 residues. V dropped 0 bases and J dropped 10; count of bases not matched to a gene: 4. Germline lookup yields CDR1 SGDLS and CDR2 YYNGEE. This CDR3 is CASSVELAGVEQFF. CDR3 in DNA: TGTGCCAGCAGCGTAGAGCTAGCGGGAGTAGAGCAGTTCTTC.

The chain recombines TRBV27 with TRBJ1-6, with D possibly being TRBD1 (6 bases). Germline values: CDR1 MNHEY, CDR2 SMNVEV (reference sequence). Trimming shortened V by 5 bases and J by 6 bases, and 17 bases separated the two germline ends. The CDR3 is 16 amino acids. CDR3 nucleotide sequence: TGTGCCAGCAGTCCTTCGAAGGGGGAGCTTAATTCACCCCTCCACTTT. It encodes CASSPSKGELNSPLHF.